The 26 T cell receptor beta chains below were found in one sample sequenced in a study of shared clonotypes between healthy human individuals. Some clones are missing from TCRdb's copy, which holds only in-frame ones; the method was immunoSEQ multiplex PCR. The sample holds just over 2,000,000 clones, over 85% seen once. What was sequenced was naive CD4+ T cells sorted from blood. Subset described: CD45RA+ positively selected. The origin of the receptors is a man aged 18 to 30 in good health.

The CDR3 region is CASSPPLGTDLQETQYF. CDR3 in DNA: TGTGCCAGCTCACCACCGTTGGGGACTGATTTACAAGAGACCCAGTACTTC. This chain joins TRBV18 and TRBJ2-5, with a weak D call TRBD2 (6 bases). Trimming cost V 0 bases and J 2 bases, with 16 bases left between them. The germline V gene has CDR1 KGHSH and CDR2 LQKENI. There are 17 residues in the CDR3. The full variable domain, its missing parts supplied by reference TRBV18 and TRBJ2-5, is NAGVMQNPRHLVRRRGQEARLRCSPMKGHSHVYWYRQLPEEGLKFMVYLQKENIIDESGMPKERFSAEFPKEGPSILRIQQVVRGDSAAYFCASSPPLGTDLQETQYFGPGTRLLVL.

CDR3 coding DNA: TGTGCCAGCAGTGAACTCGGGGCTGCCTTCTATGGCTACACCTTC. This sequence encodes CASSELGAAFYGYTF. This chain links TRBV25-1 with TRBJ1-2, with a weak D call TRBD1 (5 bases). With 2 bases removed from V and 4 bases from J, the gap between germline ends came to 14 bases. The CDR3 runs 15 residues. Germline V gene data show CDR1 as MGHDK and CDR2 as SYGVNS.

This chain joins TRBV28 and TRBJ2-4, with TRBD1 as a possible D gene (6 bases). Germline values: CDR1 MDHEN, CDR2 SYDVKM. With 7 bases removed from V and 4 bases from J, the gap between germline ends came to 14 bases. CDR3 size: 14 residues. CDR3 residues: CASIADSLKNIQYF. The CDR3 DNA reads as TGTGCCAGCATTGCGGACAGTCTGAAAAACATTCAGTACTTC.

The CDR3 region is CASSSRQERQSPLHF. The CDR3 coding sequence is TGTGCCAGCAGCTCCCGACAGGAACGTCAATCACCCCTCCACTTT. The chain is built from TRBV7-2 and TRBJ1-6, with TRBD1 as a possible D gene (6 bases). CDR1 SGHTA and CDR2 FQGNSA come from the germline V gene. The CDR3 is made up of 15 amino acids. The V end lost 4 bases, the J end lost 10 bases, and 17 bases lay between the germline ends. Full variable domain (remainder filled in from reference TRBV7-2 and TRBJ1-6): GAGVSQSPSNKVTEKGKDVELRCDPISGHTALYWYRQSLGQGLEFLIYFQGNSAPDKSGLPSDRFSAERTGGSVSTLTIQRTQQEDSAVYLCASSSRQERQSPLHFGNGTRLTVT.

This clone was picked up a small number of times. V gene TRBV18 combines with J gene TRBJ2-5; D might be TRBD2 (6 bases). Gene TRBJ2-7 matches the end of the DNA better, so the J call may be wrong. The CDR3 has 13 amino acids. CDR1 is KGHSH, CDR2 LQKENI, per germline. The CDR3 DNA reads TGTGCCAGCTCGTTGGGTAGCGGCTACGAGCAGTACTTC. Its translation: CASSLGSGYEQYF.

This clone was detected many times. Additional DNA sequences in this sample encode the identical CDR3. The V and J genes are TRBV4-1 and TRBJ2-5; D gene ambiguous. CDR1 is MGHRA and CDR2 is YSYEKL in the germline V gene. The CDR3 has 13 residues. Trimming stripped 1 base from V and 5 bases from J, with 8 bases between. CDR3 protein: CASSQAQWETQYF. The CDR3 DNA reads TGCGCCAGCAGCCAAGCCCAATGGGAGACCCAGTACTTC.

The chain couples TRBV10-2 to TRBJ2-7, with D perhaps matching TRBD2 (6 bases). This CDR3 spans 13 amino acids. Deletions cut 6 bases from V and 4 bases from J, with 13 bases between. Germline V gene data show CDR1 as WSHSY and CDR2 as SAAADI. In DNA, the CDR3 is TGCGCCAGCAGGGACGGGAGACCTTACGAGCAGTACTTC. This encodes CASRDGRPYEQYF.

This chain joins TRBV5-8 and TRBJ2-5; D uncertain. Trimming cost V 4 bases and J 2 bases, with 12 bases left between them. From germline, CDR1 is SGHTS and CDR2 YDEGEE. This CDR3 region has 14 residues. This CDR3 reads CASSREPNQETQYF. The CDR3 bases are TGTGCCAGCAGCCGTGAGCCCAATCAAGAGACCCAGTACTTC.

The CDR3 spells CASSPSGANTEAFF. CDR3 sequence (DNA): TGTGCCAGCAGCCCTTCGGGCGCGAACACTGAAGCTTTCTTT. The chain combines TRBV7-3 with TRBJ1-1, with D hard to call. CDR1 is SGHTA, CDR2 FQGTGA, per germline. The CDR3 totals 14 residues. The V and J ends lost 5 bases and 1 base respectively, with 11 bases between them.

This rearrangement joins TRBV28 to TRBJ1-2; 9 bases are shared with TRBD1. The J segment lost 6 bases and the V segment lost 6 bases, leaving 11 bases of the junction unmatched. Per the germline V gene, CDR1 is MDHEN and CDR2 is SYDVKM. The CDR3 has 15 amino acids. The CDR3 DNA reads TGTGCCAGCAGAACGGGGGACAGGGAAGCCCATGGCTACACCTTC. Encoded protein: CASRTGDREAHGYTF.

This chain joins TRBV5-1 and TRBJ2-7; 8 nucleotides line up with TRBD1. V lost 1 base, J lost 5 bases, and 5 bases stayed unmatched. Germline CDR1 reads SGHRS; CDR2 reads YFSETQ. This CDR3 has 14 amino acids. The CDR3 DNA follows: TGCGCCAGCAGCTTGAGGTCAGGGGGCGACGAGCAGTACTTC. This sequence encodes CASSLRSGGDEQYF.

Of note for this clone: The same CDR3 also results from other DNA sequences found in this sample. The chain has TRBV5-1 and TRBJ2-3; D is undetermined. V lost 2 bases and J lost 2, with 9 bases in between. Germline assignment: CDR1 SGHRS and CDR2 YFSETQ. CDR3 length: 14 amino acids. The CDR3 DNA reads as TGCGCCAGCAGCTTACAAGGTTTCACAGATACGCAGTATTTT. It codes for CASSLQGFTDTQYF.

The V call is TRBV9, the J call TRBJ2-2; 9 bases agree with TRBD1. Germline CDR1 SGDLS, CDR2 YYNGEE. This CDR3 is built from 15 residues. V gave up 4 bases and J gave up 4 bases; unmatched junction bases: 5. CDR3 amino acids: CASSWDRDSTGELFF. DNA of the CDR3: TGTGCCAGCAGCTGGGACAGGGATAGCACCGGGGAGCTGTTTTTT.

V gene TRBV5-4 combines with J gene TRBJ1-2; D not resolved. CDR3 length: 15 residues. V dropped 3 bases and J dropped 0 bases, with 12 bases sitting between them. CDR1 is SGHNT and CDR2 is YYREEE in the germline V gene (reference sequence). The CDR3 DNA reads TGTGCCAGCAGCTCGAAGATGGAACCTAACTATGGCTACACCTTC. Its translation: CASSSKMEPNYGYTF.

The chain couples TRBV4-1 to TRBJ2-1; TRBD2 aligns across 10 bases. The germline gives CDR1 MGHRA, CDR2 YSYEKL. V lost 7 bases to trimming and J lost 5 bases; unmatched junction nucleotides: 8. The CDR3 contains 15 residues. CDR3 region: CASTLQAGGNNEQFF. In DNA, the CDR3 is TGCGCCAGCACCTTACAAGCGGGAGGGAACAATGAGCAGTTCTTC.

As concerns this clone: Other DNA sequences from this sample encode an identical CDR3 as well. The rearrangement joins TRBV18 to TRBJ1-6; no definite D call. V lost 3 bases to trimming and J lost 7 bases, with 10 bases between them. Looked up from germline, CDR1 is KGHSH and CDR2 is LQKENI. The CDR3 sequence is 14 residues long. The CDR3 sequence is CASSPTDFNSPLHF. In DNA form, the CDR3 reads TGTGCCAGCTCACCGACCGACTTCAATTCACCCCTCCACTTT.

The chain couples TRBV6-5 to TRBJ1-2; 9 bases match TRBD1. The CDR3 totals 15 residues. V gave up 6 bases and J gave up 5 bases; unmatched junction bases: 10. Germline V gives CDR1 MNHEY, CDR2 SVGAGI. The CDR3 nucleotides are TGTGCCAGCAGCGATTGGGGACAGGGTTGGTATGGCTACACCTTC. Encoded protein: CASSDWGQGWYGYTF.

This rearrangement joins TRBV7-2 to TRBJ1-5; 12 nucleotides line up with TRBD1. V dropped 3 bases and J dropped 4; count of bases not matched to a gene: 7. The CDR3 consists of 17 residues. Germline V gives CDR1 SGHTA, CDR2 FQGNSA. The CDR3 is CASSLGQGAIRNQPQHF. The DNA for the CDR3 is TGTGCCAGCAGCTTGGGACAGGGGGCGATTAGAAATCAGCCCCAGCATTTT.

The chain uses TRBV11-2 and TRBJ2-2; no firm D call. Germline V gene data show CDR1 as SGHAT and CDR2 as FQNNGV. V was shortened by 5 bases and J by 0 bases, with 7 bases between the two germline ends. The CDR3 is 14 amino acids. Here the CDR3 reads CASSDGANTGELFF. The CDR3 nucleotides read TGTGCCAGCAGCGATGGAGCGAACACCGGGGAGCTGTTTTTT.

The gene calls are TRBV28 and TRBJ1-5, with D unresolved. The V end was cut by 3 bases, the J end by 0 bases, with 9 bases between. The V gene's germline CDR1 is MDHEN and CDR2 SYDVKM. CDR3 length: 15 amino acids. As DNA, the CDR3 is TGTGCCAGCAGTTTCTCCAGAGTTAGCAATCAGCCCCAGCATTTT. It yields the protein CASSFSRVSNQPQHF. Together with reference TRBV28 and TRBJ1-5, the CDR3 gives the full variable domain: DVKVTQSSRYLVKRTGEKVFLECVQDMDHENMFWYRQDPGLGLRLIYFSYDVKMKEKGDIPEGYSVSREKKERFSLILESASTNQTSMYLCASSFSRVSNQPQHFGDGTRLSIL.

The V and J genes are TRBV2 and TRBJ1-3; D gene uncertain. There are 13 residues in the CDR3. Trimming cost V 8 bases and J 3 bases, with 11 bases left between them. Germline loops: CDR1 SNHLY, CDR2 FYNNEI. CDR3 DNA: TGTGCCAGCCTAGTTGAGATTGGAAACACCATATATTTT. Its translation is CASLVEIGNTIYF.

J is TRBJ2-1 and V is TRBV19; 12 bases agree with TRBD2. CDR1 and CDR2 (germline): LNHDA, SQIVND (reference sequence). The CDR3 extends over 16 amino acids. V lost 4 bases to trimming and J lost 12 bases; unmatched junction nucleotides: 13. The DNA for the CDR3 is TGTGCCAGTAGTACCTCCGCTGGACTAGCGGGACCAAGGCAGTTCTTC. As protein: CASSTSAGLAGPRQFF. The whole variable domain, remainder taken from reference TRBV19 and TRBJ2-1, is DGGITQSPKYLFRKEGQNVTLSCEQNLNHDAMYWYRQDPGQGLRLIYYSQIVNDFQKGDIAEGYSVSREKKESFPLTVTSAQKNPTAFYLCASSTSAGLAGPRQFFGPGTRLTVL.

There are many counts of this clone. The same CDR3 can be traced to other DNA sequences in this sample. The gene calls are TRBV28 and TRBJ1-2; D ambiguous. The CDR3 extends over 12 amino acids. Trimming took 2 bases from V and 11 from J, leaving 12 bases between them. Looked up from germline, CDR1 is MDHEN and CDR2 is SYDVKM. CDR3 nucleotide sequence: TGTGCCAGCAGTTTAGATACGAGGCGATACACCTTC. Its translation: CASSLDTRRYTF.

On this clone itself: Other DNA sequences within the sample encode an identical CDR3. The chain's CDR3 is CASRPGTVNQPQHF. The CDR3 DNA sequence: TGTGCCAGCAGGCCCGGGACGGTCAATCAGCCCCAGCATTTT. The V gene is TRBV28, the J gene TRBJ1-5; a possible D gene is TRBD1 (5 bases). Trimming left V 6 bases short and J 3 bases short, with 12 bases between. This CDR3 region has 14 residues. Germline V lookup: CDR1 MDHEN, CDR2 SYDVKM.

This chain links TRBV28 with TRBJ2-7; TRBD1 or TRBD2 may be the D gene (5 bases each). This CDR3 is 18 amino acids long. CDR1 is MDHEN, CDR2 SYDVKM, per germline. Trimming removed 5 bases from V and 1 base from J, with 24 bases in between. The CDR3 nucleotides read TGTGCCAGCAGTCCCGTCATGGGGCTAGAGGGCAAGTCCTACGAGCAGTACTTC. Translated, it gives CASSPVMGLEGKSYEQYF.

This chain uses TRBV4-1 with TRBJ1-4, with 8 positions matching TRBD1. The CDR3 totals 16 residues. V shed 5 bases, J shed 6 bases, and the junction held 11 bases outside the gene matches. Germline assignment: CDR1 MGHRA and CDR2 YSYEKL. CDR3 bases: TGCGCCAGCAGCTTATTGGCAGGGGGCGCTGATGAAAAACTGTTTTTT. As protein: CASSLLAGGADEKLFF.